The clone carrying this TCR beta chain was seen a handful of times. Original processing notes: Amplifying reference gene primers gave estimates of nucleated cell counts. TCRdb keeps only in-frame clones here, not all; method: immunoSEQ multiplex PCR. The DNA was the basis for D and trimming; V, J and clone size are from that table. The table has about 110,000 clones, about 75% seen once; the top ten hold more than 15%. The V and J ends lost 2 bases and 7 bases respectively, with 17 bases between them. Germline CDR1 and CDR2: MNHEY and SVGEGT. CDR3 size: 15 residues. This entry is derived from a study of blood T cell repertoires in COVID-19. For the study at large: From T cells, B-cell-depleted T cells, or PBMCs came the material, which was cDNA or gDNA.

This receptor was taken from a woman older than 75 with active or convalescent COVID-19. The rearrangement joins TRBV6-2 or TRBV6-3 to TRBJ2-5, with D possibly being TRBD2 (5 bases). Sequencing was done on a sample of peripheral blood. CDR3 DNA: TGTGCCAGCAGTTACGCGGGTCTGACCGAGCCGACCCAGTACTTC. Protein: CASSYAGLTEPTQYF.